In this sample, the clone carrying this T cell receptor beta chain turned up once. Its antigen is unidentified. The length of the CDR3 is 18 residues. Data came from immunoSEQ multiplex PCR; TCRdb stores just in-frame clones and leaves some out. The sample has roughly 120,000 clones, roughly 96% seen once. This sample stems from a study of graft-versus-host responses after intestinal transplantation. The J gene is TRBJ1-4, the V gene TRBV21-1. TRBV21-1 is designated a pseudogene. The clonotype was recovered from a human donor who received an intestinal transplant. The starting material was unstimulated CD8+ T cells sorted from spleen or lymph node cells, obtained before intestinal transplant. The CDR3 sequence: CASNPPPDRAATNEKLFF. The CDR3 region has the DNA TGTGCCAGCAACCCCCCCCCTGATCGGGCGGCAACTAATGAAAAACTGTTTTTT.